Presented here are 25 T cell receptor beta chains from one specimen sequenced in a study of T-cell reconstitution after alpha-beta-depleted transplantation in children (TCRdb year 2016). Libraries were made using PCR. Sequencing used an Illumina HiSeq 2500. TCR libraries were prepared with molecular barcoding, using unique molecular identifiers to normalize TCRbeta repertoire quantification. TCRdb reworked the public reads: Q25 trimming with fastp, MiXCR clone assembly, productive beta chains retained. Each entry merges the rows of one CDR3 protein and shows their most common DNA and genes. The sample has 150,000 to 250,000 distinct CDR3 sequences on record, roughly 15% of them singletons. Of the sample, roughly 13% falls within the top ten clones. The material sequenced was PBMCs from the stem cell graft donor, taken from the stem cell graft. The receptors come from a human donor who donated a stem cell graft to a child with acute lymphoblastic leukemia.

This clonotype was counted at least ten times. The V gene is TRBV20-1, the J gene TRBJ1-2, with 7 nucleotides matching TRBD1. The junction had 5 bases not matched to a gene; V was cut back by 5 bases and J by 2 bases. CDR3 length: 13 amino acids. Germline V gene sequence: CDR1 DFQATT, CDR2 SNEGSKA (reference sequence). This chain's CDR3 is CSAGYRGNYGYTF. CDR3 DNA: TGCAGTGCTGGTTACAGGGGAAACTATGGCTACACCTTC.

The table lists this clonotype with many counts. The rearrangement uses TRBV5-1 and TRBJ1-1; 7 bases line up with TRBD1. CDR3 length: 16 residues. V shed 0 bases and J 4 bases; nucleotides not matched to a gene: 9. Germline V gives CDR1 SGHRS, CDR2 YFSETQ. This CDR3 is CASSLAQGRRGTEAFF. CDR3 DNA: TGCGCCAGCAGCTTGGCACAGGGGCGTCGTGGCACTGAAGCTTTCTTT.

This clonotype was picked up many times. V is TRBV7-2 and J is TRBJ1-5; D ambiguous. Germline CDR1 is SGHTA and CDR2 is FQGNSA. This CDR3 spans 14 amino acids. V lost 8 bases to trimming and J lost 11 bases, with 22 bases between them. The CDR3 DNA reads TGTGCCAGCGCCGATGGCCCCCAGACATCGACCCAGCATTTT. Translating gives CASADGPQTSTQHF.

At least ten counts were recorded for this clonotype. This chain uses TRBV14 with TRBJ2-1; 10 bases agree with TRBD1. The ends lost 2 bases at V and 6 bases at J; junction bases unmatched: 16. The CDR3 is 19 residues long. Germline V gives CDR1 SGHDN, CDR2 FVKESK. The DNA of the CDR3 is TGTGCCAGCAGCCAACAGGGGGTGGTCAGGGACAGGGGAGGCAATGAGCAGTTCTTC. Protein product: CASSQQGVVRDRGGNEQFF. The variable domain in full, completed from reference TRBV14 and TRBJ2-1, reads EAGVTQFPSHSVIEKGQTVTLRCDPISGHDNLYWYRRVMGKEIKFLLHFVKESKQDESGMPNNRFLAERTGGTYSTLKVQPAELEDSGVYFCASSQQGVVRDRGGNEQFFGPGTRLTVL.

This clonotype was found many times. This sequence joins TRBV20-1 and TRBJ1-2, with D perhaps matching TRBD1 (5 bases). The CDR3 has 12 amino acids. Germline CDR1 reads DFQATT; CDR2 reads SNEGSKA (reference sequence). V lost 4 bases and J lost 4, with 10 bases in between. The CDR3 sequence is CSATRDSYGYTF. DNA for the CDR3: TGCAGTGCTACCCGAGACAGCTATGGCTACACCTTC.

This clonotype was picked up many times. The V call is TRBV5-1, the J call TRBJ1-5, with unresolved D. The CDR3 contains 13 residues. Germline CDR1 reads SGHRS; CDR2 reads YFSETQ. Trimming removed 2 bases from V and 7 bases from J, with 10 bases in between. CDR3 nucleotide sequence: TGCGCCAGCAGCTTCTCGGACGGCCAGCCCCAGCATTTT. Its translation: CASSFSDGQPQHF.

This clonotype was seen many times. The chain is built from TRBV5-1 and TRBJ1-1; 7 nucleotides match TRBD1. The J segment lost 6 bases and the V segment lost 3 bases, leaving 8 bases of the junction unmatched. This CDR3 spans 14 amino acids. Germline V gene lookup returns CDR1 SGHRS and CDR2 YFSETQ. The CDR3 reads CASSSTLTGPEAFF. The CDR3 nucleotides read TGCGCCAGCAGCTCCACTTTGACAGGGCCTGAAGCTTTCTTT.

There are many counts of this clonotype. The CDR3, as DNA: TGCAGTGCTAGAGATGGGGCGAAGCGGAGCTCCTACGAGCAGTACTTC. The encoded protein is CSARDGAKRSSYEQYF. V gene TRBV20-1 combines with J gene TRBJ2-7, with D perhaps TRBD1 or TRBD2 (5 bases each). This CDR3 is 16 amino acids long. The germline gives CDR1 DFQATT, CDR2 SNEGSKA (reference sequence). The V and J ends lost 0 bases and 0 bases respectively, with 15 bases between them.

With respect to this clonotype: Possible read error: a much larger clone is one base away. The chain links TRBV5-1 to TRBJ2-7; weak D call: TRBD2 (5 bases). Trimming removed 0 bases from V and 3 bases from J, with 13 bases in between. The CDR3 has 15 residues. Germline CDR1 reads SGHRS; CDR2 reads YFSETQ. The CDR3 loop is CASSLGSPSFYEQYF. CDR3 DNA sequence: TGCGCCAGCAGCTTGGGATCCCCTAGCTTCTACGAGCAGTACTTC.

V usage is TRBV30 and J usage is TRBJ2-2; possible D gene TRBD2, 5 bases. The CDR3 spans 13 residues. The germline V gene has CDR1 GTSNPN and CDR2 SVGIG (reference sequence). V shed 3 bases and J shed 6 bases, with 11 bases lying between them. The CDR3 region has the DNA TGTGCCTGGAGATCACTGGGAGCCGGGGAGCTGTTTTTT. It translates to CAWRSLGAGELFF.

In its sample, this clonotype was seen many times. The chain uses TRBV5-5 and TRBJ2-3; 9 bases are a match to TRBD2. Germline V gene sequence: CDR1 SGHKS, CDR2 YYEKEE (reference sequence). After removal of 3 bases from V and 4 bases from J, the junction contained 6 bases not matched to a gene. The CDR3 has 15 residues. Here the CDR3 DNA reads TGTGCCAGCAGCTATCTAGCGGGACTCTCAGATACGCAGTATTTT. Its translation: CASSYLAGLSDTQYF.

The chain has TRBV12-3 or TRBV12-4 and TRBJ2-3; D call uncertain. The CDR3 sequence is 13 residues long. Trimming took 5 bases from V and 7 from J, leaving 13 bases between them. The CDR3 region has the DNA TGTGCCAGCAGTCGGGCGTACTCAAATACGCAGTATTTT. Its translation: CASSRAYSNTQYF.

This clonotype was observed a handful of times. The genes are TRBV7-2 and TRBJ1-1; D gene unclear. The CDR3 has 15 amino acids. The V end was cut by 1 base, the J end by 1 base, with 10 bases between. CDR1 is SGHTA, CDR2 FQGNSA, per germline. The CDR3 loop reads CASSLVARQNTEAFF. The CDR3, as DNA: TGTGCCAGCAGCTTAGTTGCGCGACAGAACACTGAAGCTTTCTTT.

In its sample, this clonotype was seen many times. V gene TRBV5-1 combines with J gene TRBJ2-2, with 11 bases that match TRBD2. CDR1 and CDR2 from the germline V gene are SGHRS and YFSETQ. V shed 5 bases, J shed 7 bases, and the junction held 7 bases outside the gene matches. This CDR3 contains 15 residues. The CDR3 DNA reads as TGCGCCAGCAGTCCCGGACTAGCGGGCAACGGGGAGCTGTTTTTT. Translation: CASSPGLAGNGELFF.

J is TRBJ2-1 and V is TRBV6-5; 8 bases line up with TRBD2. Trimming took 0 bases from V and 7 from J; bases not matched to a gene: 8. The CDR3 runs 16 residues. Germline CDR1 reads MNHEY; CDR2 reads SVGAGI. The DNA for the CDR3 is TGTGCCAGCAGTTACTCGGCGAGCGGGAGTGGGAATGAGCAGTTCTTC. Protein sequence: CASSYSASGSGNEQFF.

This clonotype was observed many times. The chain has TRBV6-1 and TRBJ2-4; TRBD2 matches at 8 bases. Losses at the gene ends were 4 bases for V and 6 bases for J; bases not matched to a gene: 8. The CDR3 has 15 amino acids. Germline V gene sequence: CDR1 MNHNS, CDR2 SASEGT. The CDR3 protein is CASSAERERGNIQYF. CDR3 DNA: TGTGCCAGCAGTGCTGAGCGGGAGCGGGGAAACATTCAGTACTTC.

This chain uses TRBV5-1 with TRBJ2-1; 7 bases are a match to TRBD2. Germline-derived CDR1 and CDR2 are SGHRS and YFSETQ. The CDR3 length is 14 residues. The trim removed 0 bases at V and 10 bases at J, leaving 7 bases unmatched. This CDR3 reads CASSLAGGGLEQFF. CDR3 nucleotides: TGCGCCAGCAGCTTGGCCGGCGGGGGTTTGGAGCAGTTCTTC.

This clonotype was counted ten times or more. The rearrangement joins TRBV29-1 to TRBJ2-5, with D hard to call. Per germline, CDR1 SQVTM and CDR2 ANQGSEA. The V end was cut by 2 bases, the J end by 6 bases, with 10 bases between. The CDR3 covers 12 residues. CDR3 loop: CSVEPQAKTQYF. CDR3 DNA sequence: TGCAGCGTTGAACCCCAAGCAAAGACCCAGTACTTC.

J is TRBJ2-7 and V is TRBV20-1; TRBD2 agrees at 7 bases. The germline CDR1 and CDR2 sequences are DFQATT and SNEGSKA (reference sequence). CDR3 length: 15 amino acids. J was trimmed by 7 bases and V by 6 bases; bases with no gene match: 18. CDR3 sequence (DNA): TGCAGTGCCATTACTGCGGCTAGCTCGCGGGGGGAGCAGTACTTC. Translated, it gives CSAITAASSRGEQYF.

This clonotype was recorded at least ten times. This sequence joins TRBV5-5 and TRBJ2-5; D unclear. Germline assignment: CDR1 SGHKS and CDR2 YYEKEE (reference sequence). The V end was cut by 3 bases, the J end by 0 bases, with 3 bases between. The CDR3 covers 12 residues. The CDR3 region has the DNA TGTGCCAGCAGCTCGCACCAAGAGACCCAGTACTTC. Translated: CASSSHQETQYF.

This clonotype was picked up a small number of times. This chain uses TRBV10-3 with TRBJ2-3, with D tentatively TRBD2 (5 bases). The ends were cut back, 10 bases at V and 4 bases at J, with 21 bases in the middle. The CDR3 has 15 residues. CDR1 is ENHRY, CDR2 SYGVKD, per germline. CDR3 sequence reads: CATDSYSDGADTQYF. In DNA form, the CDR3 reads TGTGCCACCGATTCTTATAGCGACGGTGCAGATACGCAGTATTTT.

This clonotype was counted many times. The rearrangement joins TRBV19 to TRBJ2-3, with D possibly matching TRBD2 (6 bases). The CDR3 length is 13 residues. Per germline, CDR1 LNHDA and CDR2 SQIVND (reference sequence). Trimming pared 7 bases from V and 0 bases from J, leaving 8 bases between. This CDR3 is CASKAGSTDTQYF. The CDR3 DNA sequence: TGTGCCAGTAAAGCGGGTAGCACAGATACGCAGTATTTT.

This clonotype was counted many times. The rearrangement links TRBV20-1 to TRBJ2-1; possibly TRBD1 or TRBD2 for D (5 bases each). V gave up 0 bases and J gave up 4 bases, with 16 bases separating them. This CDR3 region has 16 residues. CDR1 DFQATT and CDR2 SNEGSKA come from the germline V gene (reference sequence). In DNA form, the CDR3 reads TGCAGTGCTAGAGATCCCGGGACCACTACTTACAATGAGCAGTTCTTC. Protein product: CSARDPGTTTYNEQFF.

The rearrangement uses TRBV12-3 or TRBV12-4 and TRBJ2-1; D possibly uses TRBD1 or TRBD2 (6 bases each). The V and J ends lost 7 bases and 12 bases respectively, with 22 bases between them. CDR3 length: 14 amino acids. The CDR3 sequence is CASKGGGRDGGQFF. The CDR3 bases are TGTGCCAGCAAGGGGGGTGGGCGGGACGGCGGGCAGTTCTTC.

This clonotype was counted a few times. V usage is TRBV20-1 and J usage is TRBJ2-7; TRBD2 agrees at 13 bases. This CDR3 has 16 residues. V shed 0 bases and J 4 bases; nucleotides not matched to a gene: 6. Germline CDR1 DFQATT, CDR2 SNEGSKA (reference sequence). CDR3 coding DNA: TGCAGTGCTAGAGATGAGGGACTAGCGGGATCATACGAGCAGTACTTC. This sequence encodes CSARDEGLAGSYEQYF.